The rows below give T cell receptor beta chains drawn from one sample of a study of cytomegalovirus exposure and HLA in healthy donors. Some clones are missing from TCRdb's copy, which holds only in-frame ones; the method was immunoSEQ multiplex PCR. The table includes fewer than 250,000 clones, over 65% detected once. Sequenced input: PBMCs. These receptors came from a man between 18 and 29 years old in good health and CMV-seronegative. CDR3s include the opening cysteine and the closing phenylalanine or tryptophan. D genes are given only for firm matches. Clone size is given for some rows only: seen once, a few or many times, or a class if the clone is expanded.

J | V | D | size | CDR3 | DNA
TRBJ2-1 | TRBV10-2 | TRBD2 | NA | CASSEGTSGRDEQFF | TGCGCCAGCAGTGAGGGGACTAGCGGGAGGGATGAGCAGTTCTTC
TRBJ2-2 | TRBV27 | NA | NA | CASSSANTGELFF | TGTGCCAGCAGTTCCGCGAACACCGGGGAGCTGTTTTTT
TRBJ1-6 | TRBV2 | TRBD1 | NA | CASRQGSSPLHF | TGTGCCAGCAGACAGGGGTCTTCACCCCTCCACTTT
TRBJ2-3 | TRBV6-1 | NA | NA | CASSAGSYSTDTQYF | TGTGCCAGCAGTGCAGGATCCTATAGCACAGATACGCAGTATTTT
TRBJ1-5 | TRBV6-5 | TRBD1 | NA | CASSPDRGLSQPQHF | TGTGCCAGCAGTCCGGACAGGGGACTTAGTCAGCCCCAGCATTTT
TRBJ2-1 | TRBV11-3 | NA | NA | CASSSRGYEQFF | TGTGCCAGCAGCAGTAGGGGCTATGAGCAGTTCTTC
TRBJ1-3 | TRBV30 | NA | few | CAWDSSRGNTIYF | TGTGCCTGGGACAGTTCTCGTGGAAACACCATATATTTT
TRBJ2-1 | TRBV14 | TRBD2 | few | CASSQHGLVSEQFF | TGTGCCAGCAGCCAACACGGACTAGTGAGTGAGCAGTTCTTC
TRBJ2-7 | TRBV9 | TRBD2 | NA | CASSAGLAGGPQAYEQYF | TGTGCCAGCAGCGCGGGACTAGCGGGAGGGCCCCAAGCCTACGAGCAGTACTTC
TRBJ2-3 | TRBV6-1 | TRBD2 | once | CAISDATSGRGDTQYF | TGTGCCATCAGTGATGCGACTAGCGGGAGAGGAGATACGCAGTATTTT
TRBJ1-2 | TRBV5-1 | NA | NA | CASSLRFRQLDYGYTF | TGCGCCAGCAGCCTACGTTTTCGACAGCTCGACTATGGCTACACCTTC
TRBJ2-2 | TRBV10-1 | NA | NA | CASSSRQGLTGELFF | TGCGCCAGCAGTTCTAGACAGGGACTCACCGGGGAGCTGTTTTTT
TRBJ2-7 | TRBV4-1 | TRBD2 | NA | CASSQGFGGTSGSGEQYF | TGCGCCAGCAGCCAAGGATTTGGCGGGACTAGCGGGAGTGGCGAGCAGTACTTC
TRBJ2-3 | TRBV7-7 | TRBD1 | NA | CASSFRGRSTDTQYF | TGTGCTAGCAGCTTCAGGGGGAGAAGCACAGATACGCAGTATTTT
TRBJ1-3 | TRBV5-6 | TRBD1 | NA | CASIGQGRPGNTIYF | TGTGCCAGCATCGGACAGGGAAGGCCTGGAAACACCATATATTTT
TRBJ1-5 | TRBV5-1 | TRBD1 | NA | CASSPVPTGADSNQPQHF | TGCGCCAGCAGCCCTGTTCCGACAGGGGCGGATAGCAATCAGCCCCAGCATTTT